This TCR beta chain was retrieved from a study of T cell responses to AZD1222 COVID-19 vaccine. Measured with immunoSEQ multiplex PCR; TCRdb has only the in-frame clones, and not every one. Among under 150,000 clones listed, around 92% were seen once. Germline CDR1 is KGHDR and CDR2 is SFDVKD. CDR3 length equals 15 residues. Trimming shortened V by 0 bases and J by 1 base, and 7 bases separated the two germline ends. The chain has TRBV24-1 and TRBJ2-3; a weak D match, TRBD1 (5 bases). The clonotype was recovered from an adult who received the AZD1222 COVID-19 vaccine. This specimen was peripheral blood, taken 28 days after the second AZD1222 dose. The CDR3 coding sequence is TGTGCCACCAGTGATTTGGCACAGGGCACAGATACGCAGTATTTT. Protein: CATSDLAQGTDTQYF.